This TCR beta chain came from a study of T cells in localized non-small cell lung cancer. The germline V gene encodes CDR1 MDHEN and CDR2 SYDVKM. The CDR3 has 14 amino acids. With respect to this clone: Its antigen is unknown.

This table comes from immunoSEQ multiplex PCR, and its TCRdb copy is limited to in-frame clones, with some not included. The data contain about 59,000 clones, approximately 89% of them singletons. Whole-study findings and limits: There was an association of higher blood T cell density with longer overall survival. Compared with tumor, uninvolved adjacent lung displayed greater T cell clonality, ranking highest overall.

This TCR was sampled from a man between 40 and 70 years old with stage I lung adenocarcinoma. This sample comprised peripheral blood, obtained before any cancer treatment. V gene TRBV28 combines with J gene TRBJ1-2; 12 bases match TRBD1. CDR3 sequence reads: CQAGTGGANYGYTF. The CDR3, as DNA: TGTCAAGCCGGGACAGGGGGCGCGAACTATGGCTACACCTTC.